The present entry profiles one T cell receptor beta chain with its context. Its antigen is unknown. The sample belongs to a study of cytomegalovirus exposure and HLA in healthy donors. Findings of the study overall: Among CMV-associated TCR beta chains, most appeared HLA-restricted in a later analysis.

J lost 5 bases, V lost 0 bases, and 14 bases had no gene match. The germline V gene has CDR1 SGHTA and CDR2 FQGTGA. CDR3 length: 18 residues. With 60 Vbeta and 13 Jbeta primers, the PCR was carried out. TCRdb's copy holds only in-frame clones and misses some; the assay was immunoSEQ multiplex PCR. The sample lists 210,000 or so clones, approximately 83% seen once, with about 9.4% in the top ten. The sample taken for sequencing was PBMCs. The sequence was obtained from a woman in her 50s in good health and CMV-seropositive. V gene TRBV7-3 combines with J gene TRBJ2-5; TRBD2 matches 8 bases. The CDR3 region is CASSLTARGGQDVETQYF. The CDR3 DNA reads TGTGCCAGCAGCTTAACTGCCCGGGGGGGCCAGGATGTCGAGACCCAGTACTTC. The full variable domain, completed using reference TRBV7-3 and TRBJ2-5, is GAGVSQTPSNKVTEKGKYVELRCDPISGHTALYWYRQSLGQGPEFLIYFQGTGAADDSGLPNDRFFAVRPEGSVSTLKIQRTERGDSAVYLCASSLTARGGQDVETQYFGPGTRLLVL.